A single sample gave rise to the 29 T cell receptor beta chains below, sequenced in a study of blood T cell repertoires in COVID-19. Repertoires were generated with immunoSEQ multiplex PCR, while TCRdb's copy carries only in-frame clones and drops some. Among roughly 29,000 clones, 83% were seen once, and the ten largest hold 25%. Sequenced sample: peripheral blood. These TCRs come from a man in his 70s with active COVID-19.

This chain uses TRBV19 with TRBJ2-6, with D tentatively TRBD1 (5 bases). Trimming left V 4 bases short and J 4 bases short, with 11 bases between. The germline V gene encodes CDR1 LNHDA and CDR2 SQIVND (reference sequence). The CDR3 runs to 15 residues. Here the CDR3 DNA reads TGTGCCAGTAGTAACAGGCTTCTGGGGGCCAACGTCCTGACTTTC. Its translation: CASSNRLLGANVLTF.

CDR3 in DNA: TGTGCCAGCAGTCGGACTAGCGGGAGTGGAACAGATACGCAGTATTTT. Residues: CASSRTSGSGTDTQYF. This sequence joins TRBV27 and TRBJ2-3, with 13 bases that match TRBD2. The germline V gene has CDR1 MNHEY and CDR2 SMNVEV (reference sequence). The V gene end was trimmed by 5 bases and the J gene end by 3 bases; junction bases not matched to a gene: 5. The CDR3 has 16 amino acids.

This chain connects TRBV5-4 to TRBJ1-2; D is uncertain. CDR3 length equals 12 residues. CDR1 and CDR2 from the germline V gene are SGHNT and YYREEE (reference sequence). Trimming shortened V by 0 bases and J by 8 bases, and 8 bases separated the two germline ends. The CDR3 region is CASSLGAGGYTF. CDR3 DNA: TGTGCCAGCAGCTTGGGGGCGGGCGGCTACACCTTC.

The V gene is TRBV28, the J gene TRBJ2-1; TRBD2 agrees at 9 bases. Germline CDR1 reads MDHEN; CDR2 reads SYDVKM. V was clipped by 3 bases and J by 4 bases; unmatched bases: 7. The CDR3 has 16 amino acids. The DNA for the CDR3 is TGTGCCAGCAGTTTTGGTGGGACTAGCCCGTACAATGAGCAGTTCTTC. Translating gives CASSFGGTSPYNEQFF.

The gene calls are TRBV2 and TRBJ1-2; 7 positions match TRBD1. Germline CDR1 is SNHLY and CDR2 is FYNNEI. Trimming cost V 7 bases and J 0 bases; bases outside gene matches: 5. The CDR3 runs 14 residues. CDR3 bases: TGTGCCAGCACTATACAGGGGTCTAACTATGGCTACACCTTC. Its protein product is CASTIQGSNYGYTF.

This chain links TRBV7-9 with TRBJ2-7; weak D call: TRBD1 (6 bases). V was shortened by 3 bases and J by 2 bases, with 11 bases between the two germline ends. Germline V gene data show CDR1 as SEHNR and CDR2 as FQNEAQ (reference sequence). The CDR3 sequence is 14 residues long. CDR3 residues: CASSLGGQTYEQYF. Written as DNA, the CDR3 is TGTGCCAGCAGCTTGGGCGGACAGACCTACGAGCAGTACTTC.

This clone showed up many times. The chain has TRBV7-8 and TRBJ2-7; 9 bases fit TRBD1. Germline V CDR1 and CDR2: SGHVS, FQNEAQ. The CDR3 runs 15 residues. Germline trimming cut 5 bases from V and 5 bases from J; bases unmatched to any gene: 10. The CDR3 is CASSRPLQGANEQYF. DNA for the CDR3: TGTGCCAGCAGCCGCCCCCTACAGGGGGCGAACGAGCAGTACTTC.

This clone was recorded only once. The chain is built from TRBV6-5 and TRBJ2-5, with D tentatively TRBD2 (6 bases). Germline assignment: CDR1 MNHEY and CDR2 SVGAGI. This CDR3 is 15 amino acids long. Trimming pared 7 bases from V and 5 bases from J, leaving 20 bases between. The CDR3 DNA sequence: TGTGCCAGCATGGCCCAGGGCGGGATCTGGGAGACCCAGTACTTC. As protein: CASMAQGGIWETQYF.

The table lists this clone with many counts. The CDR3 bases are TGTGCCAGCAGTTCGGGGGGTGACACCATATATTTT. It translates to CASSSGGDTIYF. This chain joins TRBV12-3 or TRBV12-4 and TRBJ1-3; a weak D match, TRBD1 (5 bases). V lost 4 bases and J lost 8, with 9 bases in between. The CDR3 covers 12 residues.

The gene calls are TRBV29-1 and TRBJ1-3; 8 positions match TRBD1. The CDR3 has 15 amino acids. Germline values: CDR1 SQVTM, CDR2 ANQGSEA. V gave up 7 bases and J gave up 4 bases; unmatched junction bases: 12. The CDR3 sequence: CSAYGQGKAGNTIYF. The CDR3 DNA reads TGCAGCGCCTACGGACAGGGAAAAGCCGGAAACACCATATATTTT.

The chain links TRBV18 to TRBJ2-5; 13 nucleotides line up with TRBD2. Germline V gives CDR1 KGHSH, CDR2 LQKENI. CDR3 length: 14 residues. J was trimmed by 4 bases and V by 8 bases; bases with no gene match: 4. The CDR3 DNA follows: TGTGCCAGCCAACTAGCGGGAGGGGGAGAGACCCAGTACTTC. Translation gives CASQLAGGGETQYF.

V gene TRBV7-8 combines with J gene TRBJ1-4; D is unclear. Germline CDR1 and CDR2: SGHVS and FQNEAQ. V was cut by 5 bases and J by 8 bases, with 18 bases left in between. The CDR3 runs 15 residues. CDR3 amino acids: CASSPEDRAREKLFF. Written as DNA, the CDR3 is TGTGCCAGCAGCCCGGAGGACCGCGCCCGGGAAAAACTGTTTTTT. The variable domain in full, completed from reference TRBV7-8 and TRBJ1-4, reads GAGVSQSPRYKVAKRGQDVALRCDPISGHVSLFWYQQALGQGPEFLTYFQNEAQLDKSGLPSDRFFAERPEGSVSTLKIQRTQQEDSAVYLCASSPEDRAREKLFFGSGTQLSVL.

The chain joins TRBV11-2 to TRBJ2-2; 7 positions agree with TRBD1. There are 14 residues in the CDR3. V was clipped by 6 bases and J by 1 base; unmatched bases: 2. Looked up from germline, CDR1 is SGHAT and CDR2 is FQNNGV. For the CDR3, the DNA is TGTGCCAGCAGAGGGACAGTGAACACCGGGGAGCTGTTTTTT. As protein: CASRGTVNTGELFF.

This chain joins TRBV2 and TRBJ1-2; 11 nucleotides match TRBD1. Germline V gene data show CDR1 as SNHLY and CDR2 as FYNNEI. The CDR3 loop spans 18 amino acids. V dropped 2 bases and J dropped 5; count of bases not matched to a gene: 13. CDR3 amino acids: CASSEQWEGTGGLYGYTF. CDR3 bases: TGTGCCAGCAGTGAACAGTGGGAAGGGACAGGGGGATTATATGGCTACACCTTC.

In DNA, the CDR3 is TGCGCCAGCAGCTTGGGGAGGGACACTGAAGCTTTCTTT. Its protein product is CASSLGRDTEAFF. V is TRBV5-1 and J is TRBJ1-1; no clear D. V shed 0 bases and J shed 3 bases, with 6 bases lying between them. Germline assignment: CDR1 SGHRS and CDR2 YFSETQ. The CDR3 loop spans 13 amino acids.

The chain couples TRBV7-9 to TRBJ1-3; 7 bases line up with TRBD1. The CDR3 extends over 14 amino acids. Germline V lookup: CDR1 SEHNR, CDR2 FQNEAQ (reference sequence). With 7 bases clipped from V and 4 bases from J, the junction kept 7 bases outside the gene matches. The CDR3 here is CASKPQGSGNTIYF. CDR3 sequence (DNA): TGTGCCAGCAAACCACAGGGGTCGGGAAACACCATATATTTT. The full variable domain, in which reference TRBV7-9 and TRBJ1-3 provide the parts outside the CDR3, is DTGVSQNPRHKITKRGQNVTFRCDPISEHNRLYWYRQTLGQGPEFLTYFQNEAQLEKSRLLSDRFSAERPKGSFSTLEIQRTEQGDSAMYLCASKPQGSGNTIYFGEGSWLTVV.

The CDR3 spells CASAEVNLVKNIQYF. For the CDR3, the DNA is TGCGCCAGCGCGGAAGTGAATTTAGTCAAAAACATTCAGTACTTC. The gene calls are TRBV5-1 and TRBJ2-4; unclear D gene. CDR1 and CDR2 (germline): SGHRS, YFSETQ. The CDR3 runs to 15 residues. V shed 7 bases and J shed 3 bases, with 17 bases lying between them.

The chain employs TRBV11-2 and TRBJ2-7; possible D gene TRBD2, 6 bases. V was trimmed by 1 base and J by 1 base, leaving 11 bases between them. The germline V gene has CDR1 SGHAT and CDR2 FQNNGV. CDR3 length: 15 amino acids. As DNA, the CDR3 is TGTGCCAGCAGCTTAGGACGGGAGTTTTCCTACGAGCAGTACTTC. This encodes CASSLGREFSYEQYF. The full variable domain, with the rest looked up from reference TRBV11-2 and TRBJ2-7, is EAGVAQSPRYKIIEKRQSVAFWCNPISGHATLYWYQQILGQGPKLLIQFQNNGVVDDSQLPKDRFSAERLKGVDSTLKIQPAKLEDSAVYLCASSLGREFSYEQYFGPGTRLTVT.

In its sample, this clone was seen once. The chain couples TRBV12-5 to TRBJ1-2, with D possibly matching TRBD1 (6 bases). The V gene's germline CDR1 is LGHNT and CDR2 FRNRAP. V gave up 7 bases and J gave up 7 bases, with 16 bases separating them. This CDR3 comprises 13 residues. The CDR3 region is CASAVEGGAGYTF. The CDR3 bases are TGTGCTAGTGCCGTTGAAGGGGGGGCTGGCTACACCTTC.

The V call is TRBV5-1, the J call TRBJ2-1; 8 bases map to TRBD2. The CDR3 covers 15 residues. Germline trimming cut 0 bases from V and 8 bases from J; bases unmatched to any gene: 7. Germline CDR1 reads SGHRS; CDR2 reads YFSETQ. CDR3: CASSLAGGAFDEQFF. In DNA form, the CDR3 reads TGCGCCAGCAGCTTGGCCGGGGGGGCCTTCGATGAGCAGTTCTTC. The variable domain in full, with the rest retrieved from reference TRBV5-1 and TRBJ2-1, is KAGVTQTPRYLIKTRGQQVTLSCSPISGHRSVSWYQQTPGQGLQFLFEYFSETQRNKGNFPGRFSGRQFSNSRSEMNVSTLELGDSALYLCASSLAGGAFDEQFFGPGTRLTVL.

The table lists this clone with a few counts. The chain uses TRBV7-3 and TRBJ2-2; D is unresolved. CDR1 and CDR2 from the germline V gene are SGHTA and FQGTGA. V shed 3 bases and J shed 0 bases, with 2 bases lying between them. The CDR3 is 13 residues long. The CDR3: CASSFANTGELFF. CDR3 in DNA: TGTGCCAGCAGCTTCGCGAACACCGGGGAGCTGTTTTTT.

V gene TRBV19 combines with J gene TRBJ1-1; D ambiguous. Trimming removed 7 bases from V and 10 bases from J, with 22 bases in between. The CDR3 length is 14 residues. Per germline, CDR1 LNHDA and CDR2 SQIVND (reference sequence). The CDR3 nucleotides are TGTGCCAGTACCCGATGGTCCAATCCCGTCGGAGCTTTCTTT. Translation: CASTRWSNPVGAFF.

This chain uses TRBV2 with TRBJ1-3; perhaps TRBD1 as D (6 bases). This CDR3 has 12 amino acids. Per germline, CDR1 SNHLY and CDR2 FYNNEI. With 9 bases removed from V and 3 bases from J, the gap between germline ends came to 9 bases. CDR3 bases: TGTGCCAGTGGGGACATTGGAAACACCATATATTTT. Its translation is CASGDIGNTIYF.

This clone was detected once. The V gene is TRBV27, the J gene TRBJ2-2; perhaps TRBD2 as D (6 bases). CDR1 is MNHEY and CDR2 is SMNVEV in the germline V gene (reference sequence). This CDR3 has 17 amino acids. V dropped 6 bases and J dropped 3 bases, with 20 bases sitting between them. The CDR3, as DNA: TGTGCCAGCAGCACCCGAGGGACTCCTGGTTACACCGGGGAGCTGTTTTTT. Its protein product is CASSTRGTPGYTGELFF.

The chain links TRBV4-1 to TRBJ2-6; D is possibly TRBD1 (5 bases). Looked up from germline, CDR1 is MGHRA and CDR2 is YSYEKL. CDR3 length: 16 amino acids. Trimming shortened V by 4 bases and J by 3 bases, and 13 bases separated the two germline ends. As DNA, the CDR3 is TGCGCCAGCAGCCCCTTAGGGGTCGGTGGGGCCAACGTCCTGACTTTC. Protein: CASSPLGVGGANVLTF.

The genes are TRBV19 and TRBJ2-3, with 7 bases lining up with TRBD2. Trimming at V came to 6 bases and at J to 2 bases, leaving 8 bases not matched to a gene. Looked up from germline, CDR1 is LNHDA and CDR2 is SQIVND (reference sequence). The CDR3 totals 15 residues. CDR3 in amino acids: CASRPWGGTTDTQYF. The CDR3 nucleotides read TGTGCCAGTAGGCCCTGGGGGGGGACCACAGATACGCAGTATTTT. Full variable domain (remainder filled in from reference TRBV19 and TRBJ2-3): DGGITQSPKYLFRKEGQNVTLSCEQNLNHDAMYWYRQDPGQGLRLIYYSQIVNDFQKGDIAEGYSVSREKKESFPLTVTSAQKNPTAFYLCASRPWGGTTDTQYFGPGTRLTVL.

This chain joins TRBV3-1 (or the pseudogene TRBV3-2) and TRBJ1-1; tentatively, D is TRBD1 (6 bases). Germline CDR1 and CDR2: LGHDT and YNNKEL (reference sequence). The CDR3 is made up of 15 amino acids. V lost 4 bases to trimming and J lost 6 bases, with 18 bases between them. Written as DNA, the CDR3 is TGTGCCAGCAGCCGAAGGGGGGGCTCACAGGCTGAAGCTTTCTTT. It yields the protein CASSRRGGSQAEAFF.

This clone was observed a single time. The gene calls are TRBV19 and TRBJ2-7, with 9 nucleotides matching TRBD1. CDR3 length: 15 amino acids. CDR1 LNHDA and CDR2 SQIVND come from the germline V gene (reference sequence). The trim removed 9 bases at V and 3 bases at J, leaving 12 bases unmatched. The CDR3: CASAPGTGSIYEQYF. CDR3 coding DNA: TGTGCCAGCGCTCCCGGGACAGGGAGCATCTACGAGCAGTACTTC.

The chain combines TRBV13 with TRBJ2-1; 9 nucleotides match TRBD1. V lost 6 bases to trimming and J lost 8 bases; unmatched junction nucleotides: 8. Germline loops: CDR1 PRHDT, CDR2 FYEKMQ (reference sequence). The CDR3 spans 14 residues. For the CDR3, the DNA is TGTGCCAGCAGTTCCGGGACAGGGCTTCATGAGCAGTTCTTC. Its protein is CASSSGTGLHEQFF.